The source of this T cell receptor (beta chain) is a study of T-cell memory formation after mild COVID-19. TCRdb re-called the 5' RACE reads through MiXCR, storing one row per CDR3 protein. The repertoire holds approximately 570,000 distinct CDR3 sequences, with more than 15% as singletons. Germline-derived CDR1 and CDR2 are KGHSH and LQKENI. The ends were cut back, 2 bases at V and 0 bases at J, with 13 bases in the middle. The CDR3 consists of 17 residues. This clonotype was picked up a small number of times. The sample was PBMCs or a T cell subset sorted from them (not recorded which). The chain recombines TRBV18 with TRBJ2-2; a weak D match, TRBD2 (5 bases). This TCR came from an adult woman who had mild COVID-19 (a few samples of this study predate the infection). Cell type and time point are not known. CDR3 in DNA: TGTGCCAGCTCACCAAGGCAAGGACTCGCGAACACCGGGGAGCTGTTTTTT. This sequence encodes CASSPRQGLANTGELFF.